This T cell receptor (beta chain) was sequenced in a study of early T cells in non-severe SARS-CoV-2 infection. CDR1 SNHLY and CDR2 FYNNEI come from the germline V gene. With 2 bases clipped from V and 6 bases from J, the junction kept 4 bases outside the gene matches. There are 14 residues in the CDR3. TCRdb re-derived calls from the 5' RACE reads in MiXCR, one entry per CDR3 protein. This table has fewer than 80,000 distinct CDR3 sequences, approximately 12% appearing once. This clonotype showed up just a few times. Sequenced material: whole blood, taken at baseline. The gene calls are TRBV2 and TRBJ1-1, with 9 bases matching TRBD1. The sequence was collected from an adult who was a healthcare worker with PCR-confirmed SARS-CoV-2 infection or an uninfected control (not recorded which). The donor label of this sample is uncertain. The CDR3 is CASSETGGDAEAFF. The CDR3 DNA reads as TGTGCCAGCAGTGAAACAGGGGGCGATGCTGAAGCTTTCTTT. Full variable domain (remainder filled in from reference TRBV2 and TRBJ1-1): EPEVTQTPSHQVTQMGQEVILRCVPISNHLYFYWYRQILGQKVEFLVSFYNNEISEKSEIFDDQFSVERPDGSNFTLKIRSTKLEDSAMYFCASSETGGDAEAFFGQGTRLTVV.